These T cell receptor beta chains were read from a single sample in a study of control samples from healthy donors and cancer patients. The table came from immunoSEQ multiplex PCR; TCRdb's copy has only in-frame clones and leaves some out. Of under 55,000 clones in the sample, about 80% are singletons; the top ten hold 9.5% to 13%. Sequenced sample: blood. The receptors shown here come from a man between 65 and 85 years old in good health. CDR3s include the opening cysteine and the closing phenylalanine or tryptophan. The D gene is left open where the match is weak. Only some rows state a clone size, as once, few, many or a class for expanded clones.

>TRBD1|-|TRBV5-1|TRBJ1-2
CASSKNYVPGQGNYGYTF
TGCGCCAGCAGCAAAAATTACGTCCCGGGACAGGGGAACTATGGCTACACCTTC
>TRBD1|-|TRBV7-2|TRBJ2-7
CASSLFQGRGYEQYF
TGTGCCAGCAGCTTATTCCAGGGCAGGGGGTACGAGCAGTACTTC
>TRBD1|-|TRBV9|TRBJ1-3
CASSVEPGGGNTIYF
TGTGCCAGCAGCGTAGAGCCAGGGGGTGGAAACACCATATATTTT
>-|-|TRBV20-1|TRBJ1-2
CSARDRERGYF
TGCAGTGCTAGAGATCGGGAGAGAGGCTACTTC
>-|once|TRBV5-4|TRBJ1-2
CASSLDGAYGYTF
TGTGCCAGCAGCTTGGACGGGGCCTATGGCTACACCTTC
>-|few|TRBV28|TRBJ1-1
CASSPTRFLTEAFF
TGTGCCAGCAGTCCGACACGTTTTTTAACTGAAGCTTTCTTT
>-|-|TRBV18|TRBJ1-2
CASSNLGAYGYTF
TGTGCCAGCTCAAATCTTGGGGCCTATGGCTACACCTTC
>-|-|TRBV6-5|TRBJ1-2
CASMDGRASYGYTF
TGTGCCAGCATGGATGGCAGGGCATCCTATGGCTACACCTTC
>-|-|TRBV2|TRBJ1-5
CASSNQGNQPQHF
TGTGCCAGCTCCAATCAAGGCAATCAGCCCCAGCATTTT
>-|once|TRBV18|TRBJ2-3
CASSPPGLSTDTQYF
TGTGCCAGCTCACCACCTGGTCTCTCCACAGATACGCAGTATTTT
>-|-|TRBV7-9|TRBJ1-1
CASSLVNTEAFF
TGTGCCAGCAGCTTAGTTAACACTGAAGCTTTCTTT
>-|-|TRBV7-3|TRBJ2-5
CASSLRGGETQYF
TGTGCCAGCAGCTTGAGGGGCGGAGAGACCCAGTACTTC
>-|-|TRBV18|TRBJ1-3
CASSPGAGNTIYF
TGTGCCAGCTCACCAGGAGCAGGAAACACCATATATTTT
>TRBD1|-|TRBV5-6|TRBJ2-7
CASSPRQGFSYEQYF
TGTGCCAGCAGCCCGCGACAGGGTTTCTCCTACGAGCAGTACTTC
>-|-|TRBV7-9|TRBJ1-1
CASSPRGGETEAFF
TGTGCCAGCAGCCCTAGGGGAGGGGAAACTGAAGCTTTCTTT
>-|once|TRBV7-8|TRBJ2-7
CASSFDPKKRTSSYEQYF
TGTGCCAGCAGCTTCGACCCAAAGAAGCGGACCTCCTCCTACGAGCAGTACTTC
>TRBD1|-|TRBV29-1|TRBJ1-2
CSVVTGQSDYGYTF
TGCAGCGTTGTTACGGGACAGTCGGACTATGGCTACACCTTC
>-|few|TRBV6-5|TRBJ2-7
CASRLAFYEQYF
TGTGCCAGCAGACTAGCCTTCTACGAGCAGTACTTC
>-|-|TRBV18|TRBJ1-1
CASPLTGVNTEAFF
TGTGCCAGCCCACTGACAGGAGTGAACACTGAAGCTTTCTTT
>TRBD1|few|TRBV7-2|TRBJ2-2
CASSLRGPGELFF
TGTGCCAGCAGCTTGAGGGGGCCCGGGGAGCTGTTTTTT
>-|-|TRBV7-8|TRBJ2-3
CASSLNTDTDTQYF
TGTGCCAGCAGCTTAAACACTGACACAGATACGCAGTATTTT
>TRBD1|few|TRBV7-9|TRBJ1-5
CASSIGQGTHQPQHF
TGTGCCAGCAGCATCGGACAGGGGACACATCAGCCCCAGCATTTT
>-|few|TRBV30|TRBJ2-6
CAWAMLGSETLYRANVLTF
TGTGCCTGGGCGATGCTCGGCAGTGAGACTCTGTATAGGGCCAACGTCCTGACTTTC
>-|-|TRBV11-2|TRBJ1-3
CASSLGSVVRPGNTIYF
TGTGCCAGCAGCTTAGGTTCAGTAGTAAGACCTGGAAACACCATATATTTT
>-|-|TRBV5-1|TRBJ2-7
CASSLDRGGQRHEQYF
TGCGCCAGCAGCCTCGACCGGGGCGGGCAACGGCACGAGCAGTACTTC
>-|-|TRBV13|TRBJ2-7
CASSSNGLGHYEQYF
TGTGCCAGCAGCTCAAACGGTCTGGGGCACTACGAGCAGTACTTC
>-|-|TRBV18|TRBJ1-5
CASSPNREVGNQPQHF
TGTGCCAGCTCACCAAACAGGGAAGTTGGCAATCAGCCCCAGCATTTT
>-|-|TRBV3-1/TRBV3-2|TRBJ1-1
CASSQARYTEAFF
TGTGCCAGCAGCCAAGCACGGTACACTGAAGCTTTCTTT
>-|-|TRBV6-5|TRBJ1-1
CASSRGGAATEAFF
TGTGCCAGCAGTAGGGGGGGGGCTGCTACTGAAGCTTTCTTT
>-|-|TRBV2|TRBJ2-7
CAGSERYMVGEQYF
TGTGCCGGCAGTGAACGATATATGGTGGGCGAGCAGTACTTC
>-|few|TRBV5-1|TRBJ1-2
CASSREPTGPLSYGYTF
TGCGCCAGCAGCCGTGAACCGACAGGACCACTTAGCTATGGCTACACCTTC
>-|-|TRBV4-2|TRBJ1-2
CASSQDLDARNGYTF
TGTGCCAGCAGCCAAGATCTGGATGCCCGGAATGGCTACACCTTC